These T cell receptor beta chains were read from a single sample in a study of blood T cell repertoires in COVID-19. The table came from immunoSEQ multiplex PCR; TCRdb's copy has only in-frame clones and leaves some out. The profile covers around 100,000 clones, with about 85% appearing a single time and less than 2.5% taken by the ten largest. Input material: peripheral blood. All receptors derive from a human donor in a cohort sampled during active COVID-19. Both conserved end residues are trimmed from each CDR3. Fields, in order: V gene, J gene, CDR3 length, CDR3 protein.

TRBV6-5	TRBJ2-2	13	ASSRDRVGTGELF
TRBV6-5	TRBJ1-2	11	ASSNQGYYGYT
TRBV27	TRBJ1-2	11	ASGAAGDYGYT
TRBV27	TRBJ1-1	11	ASSLTRNTEAF
TRBV6-6	TRBJ2-2	12	ASSFPGGAGELF
TRBV3-1/TRBV3-2	TRBJ1-4	13	ASSQGAGFNEKLF
TRBV7-3	TRBJ2-7	14	ASSLIGGVGSYEQY
TRBV6-6	TRBJ2-2	14	ASRPSGGANTGELF
TRBV19	TRBJ2-5	11	ASSTGGRVTQY
TRBV6-1	TRBJ1-1	13	ASSEALQGAHKAF
TRBV19	TRBJ2-2	15	ASSPFGQSLNTGELF
TRBV19	TRBJ2-7	10	ATGSLPYEQY
TRBV6-5	TRBJ1-6	14	ASSYDSDRGDSPLH
TRBV4-2	TRBJ1-1	15	ASSQVRQGIPTAEAF
TRBV28	TRBJ1-2	12	ASSPRVGGNGYT